A selection of T cell receptor beta chains follows, all from one sample in a study of cytomegalovirus exposure and HLA in healthy donors. The assay was immunoSEQ multiplex PCR, and TCRdb's table has in-frame clones only and misses some. Of 100,000 to 150,000 clones listed, less than 85% are singletons. The sequenced sample was PBMCs. These receptor sequences come from a man aged 35-49 years in good health and CMV-seronegative. The CDR3 runs from the conserved cysteine through the conserved F or W. D genes are given only for firm matches. A clone size is listed for some rows: how often the clone was seen (once, few, many), or a class if it is expanded.

abundance: -
v_gene: TRBV18
d_gene: TRBD1
j_gene: TRBJ1-2
CDR3nt: TGTGCCAGCTCACCACCCACAGGGGGCTATGGCTACACCTTC
CDR3aa: CASSPPTGGYGYTF

abundance: few
v_gene: TRBV4-1
d_gene: -
j_gene: TRBJ1-4
CDR3nt: TGCGCCAGCAGCCAAGAATACGAGACAGTTTATGGAAAACTGTTTTTT
CDR3aa: CASSQEYETVYGKLFF

abundance: -
v_gene: TRBV2
d_gene: TRBD2
j_gene: TRBJ2-3
CDR3nt: TGTGCCAGCAGCGCGCACCGACTAGCCTCCACAGATACGCAGTATTTT
CDR3aa: CASSAHRLASTDTQYF

abundance: -
v_gene: TRBV11-2
d_gene: -
j_gene: TRBJ2-5
CDR3nt: TGTGCCAGCAGCTTAAACAGCCAAGAGACCCAGTACTTC
CDR3aa: CASSLNSQETQYF

abundance: -
v_gene: TRBV28
d_gene: TRBD1
j_gene: TRBJ2-7
CDR3nt: TGTGCCAGCAGTTCGACAGGGTACGAGCAGTACTTC
CDR3aa: CASSSTGYEQYF

abundance: -
v_gene: TRBV6-1
d_gene: -
j_gene: TRBJ1-5
CDR3nt: TGTGCCAGCAGTGGACATCGCGGGGAGGGCAATCAGCCCCAGCATTTT
CDR3aa: CASSGHRGEGNQPQHF

abundance: -
v_gene: TRBV2
d_gene: -
j_gene: TRBJ2-1
CDR3nt: TGTGCCAGCAGCTGGGTGGAGTCATACAATGAGCAGTTCTTC
CDR3aa: CASSWVESYNEQFF

abundance: few
v_gene: TRBV7-9
d_gene: -
j_gene: TRBJ2-7
CDR3nt: TGTGCCAGCAGCTTACCCCCGGGACAGCCGGGGGACTACGAGCAGTACTTC
CDR3aa: CASSLPPGQPGDYEQYF

abundance: -
v_gene: TRBV7-9
d_gene: TRBD1
j_gene: TRBJ2-2
CDR3nt: TGTGCCAGCAGCTCCGACAGGGAAACCGGGGAGCTGTTTTTT
CDR3aa: CASSSDRETGELFF

abundance: -
v_gene: TRBV5-1
d_gene: TRBD1
j_gene: TRBJ2-2
CDR3nt: TGCGCCAGCAGCCAAGGGACAGTGGCGAACACCGGGGAGCTGTTTTTT
CDR3aa: CASSQGTVANTGELFF

abundance: -
v_gene: TRBV9
d_gene: TRBD1
j_gene: TRBJ2-7
CDR3nt: TGTGCCAGCAGCGTAGATGGACAGGGAGTTGTCGAGCAGTACTTC
CDR3aa: CASSVDGQGVVEQYF

abundance: -
v_gene: TRBV2
d_gene: TRBD1
j_gene: TRBJ2-7
CDR3nt: TGTGCCAGCAGCGCCACAGGGGGGTTTTCCTACGAGCAGTACTTC
CDR3aa: CASSATGGFSYEQYF

abundance: -
v_gene: TRBV15
d_gene: -
j_gene: TRBJ2-7
CDR3nt: TGTGCCACCAGCAGCGCAGGGCCGATTTACGAGCAGTACTTC
CDR3aa: CATSSAGPIYEQYF

abundance: -
v_gene: TRBV28
d_gene: -
j_gene: TRBJ1-2
CDR3nt: TGTGCCACCGTAGGGGCCCCCTCGAACTATGGCTACACCTTC
CDR3aa: CATVGAPSNYGYTF

abundance: -
v_gene: TRBV28
d_gene: TRBD1
j_gene: TRBJ2-2
CDR3nt: TGTGCCAGCAGTTTACCGGGACAGGCCTCTGTCGGGGAGCTGTTTTTT
CDR3aa: CASSLPGQASVGELFF

abundance: -
v_gene: TRBV5-4
d_gene: -
j_gene: TRBJ2-1
CDR3nt: TGTGCCAGCAGCACCACTAGTTACAATGAGCAGTTCTTC
CDR3aa: CASSTTSYNEQFF

abundance: -
v_gene: TRBV2
d_gene: -
j_gene: TRBJ2-1
CDR3nt: TGTGCCAGCACCGCTGGCTTCAATGAGCAGTTCTTC
CDR3aa: CASTAGFNEQFF

abundance: -
v_gene: TRBV5-1
d_gene: -
j_gene: TRBJ2-3
CDR3nt: TGCGCCAGCAGCTTGGCCCCCCAGGGCCCCACGAATACGCAGTATTTT
CDR3aa: CASSLAPQGPTNTQYF

abundance: -
v_gene: TRBV5-1
d_gene: -
j_gene: TRBJ1-4
CDR3nt: TGCGCCAGCAGCTCGGCGGGGCCGGGTGAAAAACTGTTTTTT
CDR3aa: CASSSAGPGEKLFF

abundance: -
v_gene: TRBV28
d_gene: -
j_gene: TRBJ1-1
CDR3nt: TGTGCCAGCAGTTTATCAGGGTCAGTTGGAGCTTTCTTT
CDR3aa: CASSLSGSVGAFF

abundance: -
v_gene: TRBV5-1
d_gene: TRBD1
j_gene: TRBJ2-3
CDR3nt: TGCGCCAGCAGCACAGGGGGTACCACAGATACGCAGTATTTT
CDR3aa: CASSTGGTTDTQYF

abundance: -
v_gene: TRBV2
d_gene: TRBD1
j_gene: TRBJ2-5
CDR3nt: TGTGCCAGCAGCAGGGGGCGAGGGGAGACCCAGTACTTC
CDR3aa: CASSRGRGETQYF

abundance: -
v_gene: TRBV19
d_gene: TRBD2
j_gene: TRBJ2-3
CDR3nt: TGTGCCAGTAGCTCACCCACGGCCAGCGGGAGTTCAGATACGCAGTATTTT
CDR3aa: CASSSPTASGSSDTQYF

abundance: once
v_gene: TRBV2
d_gene: -
j_gene: TRBJ1-5
CDR3nt: TGTGCCAGCAGTGACAGGGAAGGTCATCAGCCCCAGCATTTT
CDR3aa: CASSDREGHQPQHF

abundance: -
v_gene: TRBV7-9
d_gene: -
j_gene: TRBJ2-3
CDR3nt: TGTGCCAGCAGCTACCCGGGTCCGACGACAGATACGCAGTATTTT
CDR3aa: CASSYPGPTTDTQYF

abundance: -
v_gene: TRBV27
d_gene: -
j_gene: TRBJ2-5
CDR3nt: TGTGCCGCCGGCCAGGTTGAGACCCAGTACTTC
CDR3aa: CAAGQVETQYF

abundance: -
v_gene: TRBV25-1
d_gene: -
j_gene: TRBJ2-4
CDR3nt: TGTGCCAGCAGTCAAACAGGTTCGATCGCCAAAAACATTCAGTACTTC
CDR3aa: CASSQTGSIAKNIQYF

abundance: -
v_gene: TRBV15
d_gene: -
j_gene: TRBJ2-7
CDR3nt: TGTGCCACCAGCAGAGATGGGGCAGGGGTGTCGGAAGAGCAGTACTTC
CDR3aa: CATSRDGAGVSEEQYF